This T cell receptor (beta chain) appears in the sequencing data of a study of blood T cell repertoires in COVID-19. Study-level information: Some COVID-19 samples were acute and others convalescent; all came from the United States, Italy and Spain. PBMCs, B-cell-depleted T cells, or T cells were the source of the cDNA or gDNA that made up the material.

In the authors' workflow: Cell counts per sample came from amplifying reference gene primers. Here immunoSEQ multiplex PCR was the method, and the copy in TCRdb shows in-frame clones only, minus some. D and trimming were read from the DNA, whereas the V and J calls and clone size are those reported in that table. In the table there are roughly 120,000 clones, roughly 91% of which are singletons. The sample taken for sequencing was peripheral blood. The source of this sequence is a woman aged 45-59 years with acute or convalescent COVID-19.

The CDR3 coding sequence is TGCGCCAGCAGCACCTTAGGACAGGGGGTCCCTGAAGCTTTCTTT. This sequence encodes CASSTLGQGVPEAFF. The gene calls are TRBV5-1 and TRBJ1-1; 10 bases match TRBD1. CDR1 and CDR2 (germline): SGHRS, YFSETQ. With 4 bases clipped from V and 6 bases from J, the junction kept 9 bases outside the gene matches. The CDR3 loop spans 15 amino acids.